This TCR beta chain stems from a study of stem cell transplantation in POMP-related autoinflammatory disease. This CDR3 has 13 residues. CDR1 is LNHDA, CDR2 SQIVND, per germline (reference sequence). Trimming left V 1 base short and J 6 bases short, with 9 bases between. Some clones are missing from TCRdb's copy, which holds only in-frame ones; the method was immunoSEQ multiplex PCR. The sample contains 30,000 or so clones, around 88% of which appear only once. This specimen was CD4+ T cells from PBMCs, taken before stem cell transplantation. The V gene is TRBV19, the J gene TRBJ1-1, with D uncertain. This clonotype was sampled from a human donor with POMP-related autoinflammation and immune dysregulation (PRAID). CDR3 protein: CASSIGRWSEAFF. The DNA of the CDR3 is TGTGCCAGTAGTATAGGTAGGTGGTCTGAAGCTTTCTTT.